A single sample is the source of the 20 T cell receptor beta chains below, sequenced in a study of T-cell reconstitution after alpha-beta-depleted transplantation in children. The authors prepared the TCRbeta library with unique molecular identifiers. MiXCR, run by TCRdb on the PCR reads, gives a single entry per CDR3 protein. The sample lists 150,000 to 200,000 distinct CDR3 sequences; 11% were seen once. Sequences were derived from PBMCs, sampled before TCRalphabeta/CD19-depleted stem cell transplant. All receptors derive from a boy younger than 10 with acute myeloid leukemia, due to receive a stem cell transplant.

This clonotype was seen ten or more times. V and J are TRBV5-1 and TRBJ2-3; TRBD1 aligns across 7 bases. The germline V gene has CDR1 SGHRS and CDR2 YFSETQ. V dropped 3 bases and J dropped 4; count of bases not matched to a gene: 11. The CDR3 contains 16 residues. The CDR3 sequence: CASSSVPGQRPDTQYF. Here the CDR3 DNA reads TGCGCCAGCAGCTCTGTCCCGGGACAGCGTCCAGATACGCAGTATTTT.

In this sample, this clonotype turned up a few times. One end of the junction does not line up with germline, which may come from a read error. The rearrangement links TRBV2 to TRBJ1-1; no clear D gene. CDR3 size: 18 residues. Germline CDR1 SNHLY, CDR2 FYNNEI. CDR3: CTSREPAHPGSMNTEAFF. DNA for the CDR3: TGTACCAGCAGAGAACCGGCGCATCCGGGCTCTATGAACACTGAAGCTTTCTTT.

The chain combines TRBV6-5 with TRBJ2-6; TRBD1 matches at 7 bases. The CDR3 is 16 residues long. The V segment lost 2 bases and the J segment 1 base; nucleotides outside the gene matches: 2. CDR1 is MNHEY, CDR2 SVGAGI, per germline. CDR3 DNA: TGTGCCAGCAGTTACAGGGGGCCGTCTGGGGCCAACGTCCTGACTTTC. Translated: CASSYRGPSGANVLTF.

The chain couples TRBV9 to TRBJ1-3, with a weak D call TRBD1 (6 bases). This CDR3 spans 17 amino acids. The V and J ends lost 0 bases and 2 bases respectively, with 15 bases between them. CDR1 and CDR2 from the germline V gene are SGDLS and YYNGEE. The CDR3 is CASSVGGGGFAGNTIYF. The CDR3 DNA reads TGTGCCAGCAGCGTAGGAGGAGGGGGGTTTGCTGGAAACACCATATATTTT.

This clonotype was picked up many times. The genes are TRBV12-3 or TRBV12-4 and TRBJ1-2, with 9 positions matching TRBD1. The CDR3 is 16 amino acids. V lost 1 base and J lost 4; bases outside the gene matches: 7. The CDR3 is CASSLVVGTGPYGYTF. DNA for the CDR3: TGTGCCAGCAGTTTAGTAGTCGGGACAGGGCCCTATGGCTACACCTTC.

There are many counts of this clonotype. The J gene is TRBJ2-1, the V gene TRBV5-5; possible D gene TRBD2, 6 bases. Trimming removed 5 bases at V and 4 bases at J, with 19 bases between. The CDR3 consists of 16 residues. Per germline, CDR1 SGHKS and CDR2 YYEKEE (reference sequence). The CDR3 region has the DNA TGTGCCAGCAGTTTTGGTAGCGGAGATTTTTACAATGAGCAGTTCTTC. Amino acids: CASSFGSGDFYNEQFF.

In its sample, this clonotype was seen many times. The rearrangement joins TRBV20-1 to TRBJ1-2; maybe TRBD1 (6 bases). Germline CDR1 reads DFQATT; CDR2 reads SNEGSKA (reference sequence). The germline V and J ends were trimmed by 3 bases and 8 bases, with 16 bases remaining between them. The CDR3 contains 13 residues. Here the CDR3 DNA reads TGCAGTGCTAGGCGAGGGACACGGCCGGGCTACACCTTC. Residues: CSARRGTRPGYTF.

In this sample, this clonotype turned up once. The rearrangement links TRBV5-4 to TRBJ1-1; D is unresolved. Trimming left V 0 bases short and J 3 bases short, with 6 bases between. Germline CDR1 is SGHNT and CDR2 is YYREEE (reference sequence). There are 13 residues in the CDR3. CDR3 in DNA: TGTGCCAGCAGCTTGGTGCAGGACACTGAAGCTTTCTTT. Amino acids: CASSLVQDTEAFF.

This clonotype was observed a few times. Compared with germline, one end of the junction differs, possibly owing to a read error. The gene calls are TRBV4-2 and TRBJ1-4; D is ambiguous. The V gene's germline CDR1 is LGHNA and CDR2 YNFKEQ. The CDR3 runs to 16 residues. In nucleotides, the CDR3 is TGTGCCAGCAGCCAAGGTACACAGTCAACTAATGAAAAACTTTTTTTT. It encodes CASSQGTQSTNEKLFF.

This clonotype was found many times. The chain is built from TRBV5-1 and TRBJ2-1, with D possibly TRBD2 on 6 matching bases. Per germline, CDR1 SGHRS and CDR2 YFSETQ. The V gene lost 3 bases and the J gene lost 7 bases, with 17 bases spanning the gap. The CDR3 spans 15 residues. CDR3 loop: CASSWTTSGRNEQFF. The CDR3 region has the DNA TGCGCCAGCAGCTGGACTACCAGCGGAAGGAATGAGCAGTTCTTC.

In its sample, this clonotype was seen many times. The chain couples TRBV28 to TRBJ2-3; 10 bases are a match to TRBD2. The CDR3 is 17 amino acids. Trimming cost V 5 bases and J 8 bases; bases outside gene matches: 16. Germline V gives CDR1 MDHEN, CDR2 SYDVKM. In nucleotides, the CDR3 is TGTGCCAGCAGTCGTCCGACTAGCGGGCAACCAGAGATTACGCAGTATTTT. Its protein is CASSRPTSGQPEITQYF.

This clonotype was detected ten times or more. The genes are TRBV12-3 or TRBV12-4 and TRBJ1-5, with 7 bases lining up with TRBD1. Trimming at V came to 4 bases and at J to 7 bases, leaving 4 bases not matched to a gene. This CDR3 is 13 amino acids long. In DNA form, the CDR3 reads TGTGCCAGCAGTTGGGCGGACAGGCAGCCCCAGCATTTT. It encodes CASSWADRQPQHF.

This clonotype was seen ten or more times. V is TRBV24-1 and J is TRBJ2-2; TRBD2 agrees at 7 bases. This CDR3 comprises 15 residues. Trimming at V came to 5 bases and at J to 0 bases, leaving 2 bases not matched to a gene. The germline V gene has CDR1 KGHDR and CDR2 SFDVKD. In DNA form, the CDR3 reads TGTGCCACCAGTGGAACTAGCGCGAACACCGGGGAGCTGTTTTTT. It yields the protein CATSGTSANTGELFF.

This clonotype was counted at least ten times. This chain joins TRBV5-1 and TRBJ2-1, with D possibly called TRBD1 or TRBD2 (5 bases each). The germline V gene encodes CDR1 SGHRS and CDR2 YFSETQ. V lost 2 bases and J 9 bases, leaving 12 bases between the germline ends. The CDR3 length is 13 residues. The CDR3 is CASSLDPGGEQFF. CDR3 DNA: TGCGCCAGCAGCTTAGACCCTGGGGGTGAGCAGTTCTTC.

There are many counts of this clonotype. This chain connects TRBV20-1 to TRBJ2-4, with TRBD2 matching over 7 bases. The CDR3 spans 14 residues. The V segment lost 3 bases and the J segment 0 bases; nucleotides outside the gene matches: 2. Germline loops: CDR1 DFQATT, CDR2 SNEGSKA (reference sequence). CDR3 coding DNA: TGCAGTGCTAGGGGGGGGACAGCCAAAAACATTCAGTACTTC. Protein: CSARGGTAKNIQYF.

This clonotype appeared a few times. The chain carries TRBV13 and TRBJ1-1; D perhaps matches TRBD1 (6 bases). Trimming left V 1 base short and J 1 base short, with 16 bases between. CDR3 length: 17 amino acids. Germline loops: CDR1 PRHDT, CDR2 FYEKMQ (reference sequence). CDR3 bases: TGTGCCAGCAGCTTAGATTTTGGGGGCAACCAGAACACTGAAGCTTTCTTT. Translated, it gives CASSLDFGGNQNTEAFF.

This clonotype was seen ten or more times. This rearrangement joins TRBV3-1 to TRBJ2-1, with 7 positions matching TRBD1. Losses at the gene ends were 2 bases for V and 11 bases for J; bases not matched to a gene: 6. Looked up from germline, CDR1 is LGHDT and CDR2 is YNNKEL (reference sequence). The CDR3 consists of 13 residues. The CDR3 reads CASSQPGQNKQFF. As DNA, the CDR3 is TGTGCCAGCAGCCAACCGGGACAGAACAAGCAGTTCTTC.

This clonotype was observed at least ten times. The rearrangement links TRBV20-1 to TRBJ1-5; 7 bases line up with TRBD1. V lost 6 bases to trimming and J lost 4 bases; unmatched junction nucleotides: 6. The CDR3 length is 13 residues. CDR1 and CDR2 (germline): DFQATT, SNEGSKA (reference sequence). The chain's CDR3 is CSARTGPNQPQHF. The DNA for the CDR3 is TGCAGTGCCAGGACAGGCCCTAATCAGCCCCAGCATTTT.

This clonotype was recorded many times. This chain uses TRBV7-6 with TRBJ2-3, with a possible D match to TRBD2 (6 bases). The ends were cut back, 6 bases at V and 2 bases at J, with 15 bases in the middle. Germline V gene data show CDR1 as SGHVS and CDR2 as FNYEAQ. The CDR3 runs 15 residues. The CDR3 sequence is CASSSPRGYTDTQYF. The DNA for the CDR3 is TGTGCCAGCAGTTCCCCGCGGGGCTACACAGATACGCAGTATTTT.

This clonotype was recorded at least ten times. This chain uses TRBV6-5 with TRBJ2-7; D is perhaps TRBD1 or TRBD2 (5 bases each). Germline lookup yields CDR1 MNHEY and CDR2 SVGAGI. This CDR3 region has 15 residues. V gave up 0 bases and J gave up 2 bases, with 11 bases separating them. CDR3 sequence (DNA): TGTGCCAGCAGTTACTCGAGAGGGGCAGCCTACGAGCAGTACTTC. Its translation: CASSYSRGAAYEQYF.